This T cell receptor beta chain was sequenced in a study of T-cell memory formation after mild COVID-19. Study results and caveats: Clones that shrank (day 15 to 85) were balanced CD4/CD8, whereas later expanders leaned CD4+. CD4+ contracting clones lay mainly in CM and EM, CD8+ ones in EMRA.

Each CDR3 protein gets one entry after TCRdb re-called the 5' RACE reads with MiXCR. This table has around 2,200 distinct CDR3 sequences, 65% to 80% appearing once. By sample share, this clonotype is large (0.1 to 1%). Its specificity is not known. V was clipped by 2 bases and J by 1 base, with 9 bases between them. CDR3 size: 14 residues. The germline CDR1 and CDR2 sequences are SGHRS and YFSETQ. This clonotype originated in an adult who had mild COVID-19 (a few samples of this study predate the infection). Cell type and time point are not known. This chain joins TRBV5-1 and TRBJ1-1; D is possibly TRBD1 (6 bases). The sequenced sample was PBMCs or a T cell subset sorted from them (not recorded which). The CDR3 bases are TGCGCCAGCAGCTTTTCGGGACAGAACACTGAAGCTTTCTTT. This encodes CASSFSGQNTEAFF.